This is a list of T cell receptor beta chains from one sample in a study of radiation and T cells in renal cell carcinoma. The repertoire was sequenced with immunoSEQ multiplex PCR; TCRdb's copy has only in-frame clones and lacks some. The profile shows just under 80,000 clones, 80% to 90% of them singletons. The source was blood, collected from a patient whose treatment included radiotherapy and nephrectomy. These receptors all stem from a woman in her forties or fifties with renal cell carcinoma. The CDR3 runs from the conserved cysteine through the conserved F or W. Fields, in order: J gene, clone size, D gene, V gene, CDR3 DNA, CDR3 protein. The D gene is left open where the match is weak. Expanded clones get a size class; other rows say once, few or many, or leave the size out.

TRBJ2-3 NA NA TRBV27 TGTGCCAGCAGTTTCTATGAGGGTACGCAGTATTTT CASSFYEGTQYF
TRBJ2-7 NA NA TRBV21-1 TGTGCCAGCAGCACGATCTCGGACAGTTCTCCCTACGAGCAGTACTTC CASSTISDSSPYEQYF
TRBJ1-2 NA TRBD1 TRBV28 TGTGCCAGCAGTGAGGGGACAGGGAGTTTTGGCTACACCTTC CASSEGTGSFGYTF
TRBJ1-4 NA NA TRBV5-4 TGTGCCAGCAGCTTGGGGGCAACTAATGAAAAACTGTTTTTT CASSLGATNEKLFF
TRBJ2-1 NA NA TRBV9 TGTGCCAGCAGCGCGACACCTAGTGGTGAGGGTGAGCAGTTCTTC CASSATPSGEGEQFF
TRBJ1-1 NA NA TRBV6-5 TGTGCCAGCAGTTACTCGAAGGGCAACACTGAAGCTTTCTTT CASSYSKGNTEAFF
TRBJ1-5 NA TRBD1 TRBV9 TGTGCCAGCAGCCACCCCCGACAGGGTAGCAATCAGCCCCAGCATTTT CASSHPRQGSNQPQHF
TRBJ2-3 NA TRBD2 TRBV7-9 TGTGCCAGCACCCGGGGAGGGAGCACAGATACGCAGTATTTT CASTRGGSTDTQYF
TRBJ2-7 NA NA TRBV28 TGTGCCAGCAGTTCCGGACGGATACTCTCCTACGAGCAGTACTTC CASSSGRILSYEQYF
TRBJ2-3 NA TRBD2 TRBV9 TGTGCCAGCAGCGTATCTAGCGGGTACACAGATACGCAGTATTTT CASSVSSGYTDTQYF
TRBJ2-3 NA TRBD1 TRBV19 TGTGCCAGTACCTCCGGGACAGGGGTAGTGGATACGCAGTATTTT CASTSGTGVVDTQYF
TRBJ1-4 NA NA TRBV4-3 TGCGCCAGCAGCCAGGAGACGGGTGAAAAACTGTTTTTT CASSQETGEKLFF
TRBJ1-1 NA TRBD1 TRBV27 TGTGCCAGCAGTTTAACCGGGACAGTTGAAGCTTTCTTT CASSLTGTVEAFF
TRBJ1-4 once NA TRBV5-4 TGTGCCAGCAGCTTGGGTGGTAATGAAAAACTGTTTTTT CASSLGGNEKLFF